This T cell receptor (beta chain) was recorded in a study of blood T cell repertoires in COVID-19. Germline loops: CDR1 SGHTA, CDR2 FQGNSA. The CDR3 sequence is 16 residues long. With V trimmed by 7 bases and J by 7 bases, 16 bases remained unmatched. Methods used by the authors: The authors estimated nucleated cell counts from reference gene primer amplification. Clones were read by immunoSEQ multiplex PCR, and TCRdb kept only the in-frame ones, dropping some. The V and J calls and the clone size are those of that table, but D and trimming were determined from the DNA. The repertoire holds over 90,000 clones, almost 80% seen once, with around 9.8% in the top ten.

Sequencing used peripheral blood. The chain carries TRBV7-2 and TRBJ2-1, with TRBD2 identical over 7 bases. The clonotype comes from a man aged 55 to 70 with active or convalescent COVID-19. The CDR3 spells CASTPGIGRSGNEQFF. Written as DNA, the CDR3 is TGTGCCAGCACCCCAGGGATCGGGAGGTCGGGAAATGAGCAGTTCTTC.